This is a list of T cell receptor beta chains from one sample in a study of CD4+ T cells in melanoma. Generated by immunoSEQ multiplex PCR, the TCRdb table keeps only in-frame clones and is missing some. The data hold some 120,000 clones, with around 93% observed a single time. The specimen sequenced was peripheral blood. These TCRs come from a human donor with melanoma. Both conserved end residues are trimmed from each CDR3. Fields, in order: J gene, V gene, CDR3 protein.

J: TRBJ1-2
V: TRBV7-2
CDR3: ASTPRVGYGYT

J: TRBJ2-7
V: TRBV7-2
CDR3: ASSVTGTLLEQY

J: TRBJ2-2
V: TRBV14
CDR3: ASSQDSGRVNTGELF

J: TRBJ2-1
V: TRBV6-5
CDR3: ASSYSPNEQF

J: TRBJ2-1
V: TRBV7-8
CDR3: ASSLTGIYNEQF

J: TRBJ1-2
V: TRBV25-1
CDR3: ASSEKGQGLGYT

J: TRBJ2-3
V: TRBV5-1
CDR3: ASSLVLKDTQY

J: TRBJ1-2
V: TRBV5-6
CDR3: ASSSPGGGGAGGYT

J: TRBJ2-7
V: TRBV7-2
CDR3: ASSLGQGLVTYEQY

J: TRBJ1-1
V: TRBV7-9
CDR3: ASSSEGRGAF

J: TRBJ1-3
V: TRBV5-1
CDR3: ASSSEGTGGLNTIY

J: TRBJ1-1
V: TRBV27
CDR3: ASNTFRGQGRTEAF

J: TRBJ2-1
V: TRBV18
CDR3: ASSYTTVNNEQF

J: TRBJ1-1
V: TRBV11-3
CDR3: ASSSGTGGAF

J: TRBJ2-3
V: TRBV28
CDR3: ASTQDRVTDTQY

J: TRBJ2-7
V: TRBV19
CDR3: ASSMGEAHEQY

J: TRBJ2-1
V: TRBV27
CDR3: ASSWTSGGLYYNEQF

J: TRBJ2-5
V: TRBV11-2
CDR3: ASSLYLTSPDGTQY